Shown below are 7 T cell receptor beta chains from a single sample sequenced in a study of STAT3 mutations in large granular lymphocyte leukemia. Study-wide findings and caveats: At least one immunodominant TCR beta clonotype appeared in every T-cell large granular lymphocyte leukemia patient.

The repertoire was sequenced with immunoSEQ multiplex PCR; TCRdb's copy has only in-frame clones and lacks some. The sample yields almost 25,000 clones, 85% to 95% seen once. These receptors have no identified antigens. The sample was peripheral blood mononuclear cells. All receptors come from a man aged 35-49 years with T-cell large granular lymphocyte leukemia. Some clones in this sample may be carry-over from other donors' samples.

The chain uses TRBV29-1 and TRBJ1-2; no reliable D call. The CDR3 has 11 residues. Trimming stripped 0 bases from V and 4 bases from J, with 3 bases between. The V gene's germline CDR1 is SQVTM and CDR2 ANQGSEA. CDR3 nucleotides: TGCAGCGTTGAAGATGGCTATGGCTACACCTTC. Translated, it gives CSVEDGYGYTF.

V gene TRBV6-6 combines with J gene TRBJ1-5; no firm D call. The germline V gene encodes CDR1 MNHNY and CDR2 SVGAGI (reference sequence). CDR3 length: 14 residues. V lost 0 bases and J lost 0, with 3 bases in between. CDR3 amino acids: CASSYSGSNQPQHF. In DNA, the CDR3 is TGTGCCAGCAGTTACTCGGGTAGCAATCAGCCCCAGCATTTT.

The J gene is TRBJ2-7, the V gene TRBV6-6; TRBD1 aligns across 7 bases. The CDR3 contains 14 residues. Per germline, CDR1 MNHNY and CDR2 SVGAGI (reference sequence). V was pared by 6 bases and J by 0 bases, with 5 bases of the junction left unmatched. CDR3 sequence (DNA): TGTGCCAGCAGGCCGGACAGGCGCTCCTACGAGCAGTACTTC. This encodes CASRPDRRSYEQYF.

This rearrangement joins TRBV6-1 to TRBJ1-3; D uncertain. The V and J ends lost 2 bases and 4 bases respectively, with 9 bases between them. The CDR3 totals 14 residues. Looked up from germline, CDR1 is MNHNS and CDR2 is SASEGT. The chain's CDR3 is CASSETLWGNTIYF. CDR3 bases: TGTGCCAGCAGTGAAACCTTATGGGGAAACACCATATATTTT.

Written as DNA, the CDR3 is TGTGCCAGCAGGACGTGGCTCGAAGCTTTCTTT. It yields the protein CASRTWLEAFF. The chain joins TRBV28 to TRBJ1-1; D is uncertain. The CDR3 extends over 11 amino acids. The germline V gene encodes CDR1 MDHEN and CDR2 SYDVKM. Trimming pared 6 bases from V and 8 bases from J, leaving 10 bases between.

This chain uses TRBV6-5 with TRBJ1-1; D uncertain. Trimming left V 2 bases short and J 1 base short, with 5 bases between. This CDR3 has 13 amino acids. Germline-derived CDR1 and CDR2 are MNHEY and SVGAGI. CDR3 nucleotides: TGTGCCAGCAGTTACAGCCAGAACACTGAAGCTTTCTTT. Its protein is CASSYSQNTEAFF.

J is TRBJ1-5 and V is TRBV6-5; D uncertain. Germline CDR1 is MNHEY and CDR2 is SVGAGI. V was pared by 6 bases and J by 6 bases, with 3 bases between. CDR3 length: 10 residues. CDR3 in amino acids: CASSPQPQHF. CDR3 bases: TGTGCCAGCAGCCCTCAGCCCCAGCATTTT.